This TCR beta chain was observed in a study of T cell responses to AZD1222 COVID-19 vaccine. TCRdb's table, derived via immunoSEQ multiplex PCR, lists solely in-frame clones and lacks some. The repertoire holds more than 85,000 clones, with about 88% as singletons. On this clone itself: What it binds is unknown.

Overall study results and limits: With dominance at 160-218 and 743-854, vaccine-associated CD4 TCRs spanned spike. Possibly, clonal diversity was underestimated; donors were largely white British and included more females. Only after the peak T cell response were repertoires sampled. Reportedly, close to half of spike-specific TCRs are directed against unmutated variant regions.

Germline assignment: CDR1 WSHSY and CDR2 SAAADI. The CDR3 covers 16 residues. The V gene lost 3 bases and the J gene lost 2 bases, with 15 bases spanning the gap. This clonotype originated in an adult in good health. This chain links TRBV10-2 with TRBJ2-3; D is undetermined. The sample here was peripheral blood, taken on day 0 of AZD1222 vaccination. Written as DNA, the CDR3 is TGCGCCAGCAGTGACCGCAACTGGGATAACACAGATACGCAGTATTTT. As protein: CASSDRNWDNTDTQYF.